A selection of T cell receptor beta chains follows, all from one sample in a study of blood T cell repertoires in COVID-19. This table comes from immunoSEQ multiplex PCR, and its TCRdb copy is limited to in-frame clones, with some not included. The repertoire holds about 130,000 clones, more than 80% seen once, with 3.2% in the top ten. The specimen was peripheral blood. Receptors were obtained from a woman aged 80 or over with COVID-19, enrolled during active disease. Each CDR3 is given with its conserved first and last residue. The D gene is left open where the match is weak. Some rows have no size entry. The others give once, few or many, or a class for an expanded clone.

d_gene | j_gene | v_gene | abundance | CDR3aa | CDR3nt
NA | TRBJ1-6 | TRBV5-6 | NA | CASSLSLGDSPLHF | TGTGCCAGCAGCTTATCCCTCGGGGATTCACCCCTCCACTTT
NA | TRBJ1-3 | TRBV11-2 | NA | CASSLDRTVRGNTIYF | TGTGCCAGCAGCTTAGACAGGACAGTACGAGGAAACACCATATATTTT
NA | TRBJ2-3 | TRBV5-4 | NA | CASSSLNSPMRYF | TGTGCCAGCAGCTCACTCAACTCCCCGATGAGGTATTTT
TRBD1 | TRBJ1-2 | TRBV7-2 | NA | CASSPDRADYGYTF | TGTGCCAGCAGCCCGGACAGGGCCGACTATGGCTACACCTTC
NA | TRBJ2-2 | TRBV7-2 | NA | CASSSIPPSGVGAGELFF | TGTGCCAGCAGCTCCATACCCCCTTCGGGAGTTGGAGCCGGGGAGCTGTTTTTT
TRBD2 | TRBJ2-1 | TRBV19 | NA | CASSRPGPSGSYNEQFF | TGTGCCAGTAGTCGCCCCGGCCCTAGCGGCTCCTACAATGAGCAGTTCTTC
TRBD2 | TRBJ2-1 | TRBV10-3 | NA | CAISDLAGGNEQFF | TGTGCCATCAGTGATCTCGCGGGAGGCAATGAGCAGTTCTTC
TRBD2 | TRBJ2-2 | TRBV5-1 | NA | CASSPRLAEGGELFF | TGCGCCAGCAGCCCGAGACTAGCGGAGGGCGGGGAGCTGTTTTTT
NA | TRBJ1-2 | TRBV5-4 | NA | CASSSTQGFYGYTF | TGTGCCAGCAGCTCGACCCAGGGTTTCTATGGCTACACCTTC
TRBD1 | TRBJ2-7 | TRBV7-7 | few | CASSLESLRDRDYEQYF | TGTGCTAGCAGCTTAGAGAGCCTCCGGGACAGAGATTACGAGCAGTACTTC
TRBD2 | TRBJ2-1 | TRBV2 | NA | CASSERTGGYNEQFF | TGTGCCAGCAGTGAGAGGACGGGGGGATACAATGAGCAGTTCTTC
NA | TRBJ2-6 | TRBV5-1 | NA | CASSFDTPSGANVLTF | TGCGCCAGCAGCTTCGACACCCCCTCTGGGGCCAACGTCCTGACTTTC
NA | TRBJ1-1 | TRBV12-3/TRBV12-4 | NA | CASTLSGLTEAFF | TGTGCCAGCACCTTAAGCGGCCTCACTGAAGCTTTCTTT
TRBD1 | TRBJ1-4 | TRBV5-1 | NA | CASRTGQGNEKLFF | TGCGCCAGCAGAACAGGACAGGGTAATGAAAAACTGTTTTTT
NA | TRBJ2-1 | TRBV6-6 | NA | CASSTGVEQFF | TGTGCCAGCAGTACGGGAGTTGAGCAGTTCTTC
NA | TRBJ1-2 | TRBV5-3 | NA | CARSPNGGSNYGYTF | TGTGCCAGAAGCCCCAATGGAGGATCTAACTATGGCTACACCTTC
NA | TRBJ2-3 | TRBV6-5 | NA | CASSYSEYSYTQYF | TGTGCCAGCAGTTACTCTGAGTACAGTTATACGCAGTATTTT
NA | TRBJ2-7 | TRBV11-1 | NA | CASSPQEASEQYF | TGTGCCAGCAGCCCCCAGGAGGCATCCGAGCAGTACTTC
NA | TRBJ2-3 | TRBV2 | NA | CASSESRAGPDTQYF | TGTGCCAGCAGTGAATCGCGGGCGGGGCCAGATACGCAGTATTTT
TRBD2 | TRBJ2-7 | TRBV3-1/TRBV3-2 | NA | CASSQGSAGVREQYF | TGTGCCAGCAGCCAAGGGTCAGCGGGAGTACGCGAGCAGTACTTC
NA | TRBJ2-7 | TRBV21-1 | NA | CASSPLRYYEQYF | TGTGCCAGCAGCCCCCTAAGATACTACGAGCAGTACTTC
NA | TRBJ2-3 | TRBV5-4 | NA | CASSSEVRASTDTQYF | TGTGCCAGCAGCTCGGAGGTTCGAGCTAGCACAGATACGCAGTATTTT
NA | TRBJ2-2 | TRBV19 | NA | CASRVTGELFF | TGTGCCAGCAGGGTTACCGGGGAGCTGTTTTTT
NA | TRBJ1-1 | TRBV28 | NA | CASKWGGTNTEAFF | TGTGCCAGCAAATGGGGGGGCACGAACACTGAAGCTTTCTTT
NA | TRBJ1-5 | TRBV28 | NA | CASREGRVNQPQHF | TGTGCCAGCAGGGAAGGCAGGGTCAATCAGCCCCAGCATTTT
TRBD2 | TRBJ2-1 | TRBV27 | few | CASRPPAGGGGNEQFF | TGTGCCAGCAGGCCTCCGGCGGGGGGCGGAGGAAATGAGCAGTTCTTC
NA | TRBJ1-1 | TRBV7-2 | once | CASSPRRVNTEAFF | TGTGCCAGCAGCCCCCGCAGGGTTAACACTGAAGCTTTCTTT
TRBD1 | TRBJ1-1 | TRBV19 | NA | CATLKRTGANTEAFF | TGTGCCACCCTGAAAAGGACAGGGGCGAACACTGAAGCTTTCTTT
TRBD1 | TRBJ1-4 | TRBV11-1 | once | CASSQGQGNEKLFF | TGTGCCAGCAGCCAGGGACAGGGGAATGAAAAACTGTTTTTT
TRBD1 | TRBJ2-7 | TRBV5-4 | NA | CASRVGGTGSEQYF | TGTGCCAGCCGTGTCGGGGGGACAGGGTCCGAGCAGTACTTC
NA | TRBJ1-1 | TRBV21-1 | NA | CASSKGQGWYTEAFF | TGTGCCAGCAGCAAAGGGCAGGGATGGTACACTGAAGCTTTCTTT
TRBD1 | TRBJ2-3 | TRBV27 | NA | CASSLSIGTGRADTQYF | TGTGCCAGCAGTTTATCGATAGGGACAGGGCGCGCAGATACGCAGTATTTT
TRBD2 | TRBJ2-3 | TRBV5-4 | NA | CASSSGGVSTDTQYF | TGTGCCAGCAGCTCCGGGGGGGTGAGCACAGATACGCAGTATTTT
TRBD1 | TRBJ1-4 | TRBV5-4 | once | CASSLETGGGEKLFF | TGTGCCAGCAGCTTGGAAACAGGGGGCGGTGAAAAACTGTTTTTT
TRBD1 | TRBJ1-2 | TRBV28 | NA | CASSFDMSGQGAWEGYTF | TGTGCCAGCAGTTTTGATATGTCCGGACAGGGGGCGTGGGAAGGCTACACCTTC
TRBD1 | TRBJ1-2 | TRBV7-2 | NA | CASSPRQGARGYTF | TGTGCCAGCAGCCCTCGACAGGGGGCGCGTGGCTACACCTTC
NA | TRBJ2-2 | TRBV11-3 | NA | CASSLQVSGELFF | TGTGCCAGCAGCCTACAGGTGTCCGGGGAGCTGTTTTTT
NA | TRBJ1-4 | TRBV4-2 | once | CASSLGLINEKLFF | TGTGCCAGCAGCCTGGGACTCATTAATGAAAAACTGTTTTTT
TRBD1 | TRBJ2-4 | TRBV4-1 | NA | CASSQEPTRGQNIQYF | TGCGCCAGCAGCCAAGAACCCACCAGGGGGCAAAACATTCAGTACTTC
NA | TRBJ1-4 | TRBV19 | NA | CASSMALGGPIEKLFF | TGTGCCAGTAGTATGGCGTTGGGGGGTCCGATTGAAAAACTGTTTTTT
TRBD2 | TRBJ2-5 | TRBV19 | NA | CASSLSAGGPGETQYF | TGTGCCAGTAGTCTCTCAGCGGGAGGGCCGGGAGAGACCCAGTACTTC
TRBD2 | TRBJ2-1 | TRBV5-4 | NA | CASSLSVTSGSDEQFF | TGTGCCAGCAGCTTGTCGGTCACTAGCGGGAGTGATGAGCAGTTCTTC
NA | TRBJ2-5 | TRBV12-3/TRBV12-4 | NA | CASSLSGKTQYF | TGTGCCAGCAGCCTATCGGGAAAGACCCAGTACTTC
TRBD2 | TRBJ2-7 | TRBV28 | NA | CASSPGGVAGPYEQYF | TGTGCCAGCAGTCCGGGGGGGGTAGCGGGACCCTACGAGCAGTACTTC
TRBD1 | TRBJ1-2 | TRBV29-1 | NA | CSVEYPTGGAHYGYTF | TGCAGCGTTGAATATCCGACAGGGGGAGCCCACTATGGCTACACCTTC
NA | TRBJ1-3 | TRBV28 | few | CASSPGLILSGNTIYF | TGTGCCAGCAGTCCCGGACTGATCCTCTCTGGAAACACCATATATTTT
NA | TRBJ2-7 | TRBV19 | NA | CASSISGGGEQYF | TGTGCCAGTAGTATCTCTGGGGGCGGCGAGCAGTACTTC
NA | TRBJ2-1 | TRBV9 | NA | CASSAGSPSYNEQFF | TGTGCCAGCAGCGCCGGGAGCCCCTCCTACAATGAGCAGTTCTTC
NA | TRBJ1-2 | TRBV28 | NA | CASSSPARVDYGYTF | TGTGCCAGCAGTTCCCCCGCCAGGGTAGACTATGGCTACACCTTC
TRBD2 | TRBJ2-3 | TRBV5-1 | NA | CATGRGTSVADTQYF | TGCGCCACGGGTAGAGGGACTAGCGTCGCAGATACGCAGTATTTT
TRBD1 | TRBJ1-1 | TRBV5-1 | NA | CASSLRQGNTEAFF | TGCGCCAGCAGCTTGCGACAGGGTAACACTGAAGCTTTCTTT